Each of the 25 T cell receptor beta chains below was sequenced from the same sample in a study of Graves' ophthalmopathy and Graves' hyperthyroidism. The sequenced template was RNA, covering the TCR beta CDR3 region. The workflow started with a first-round RT-PCR run with HTBI primers and then moved on to a second-round multiplex PCR. TCRdb processed the multiplex PCR reads anew with MiXCR; each CDR3 protein has one entry. The sample has approximately 500,000 distinct CDR3 sequences, 13% to 15% seen once. Sequenced material: blood. The source is a woman in her twenties or thirties with Graves' ophthalmopathy.

This clonotype has a count of ten or more. V and J are TRBV6-2 or TRBV6-3 and TRBJ2-7; TRBD2 might be the D (5 bases). Germline V gene data show CDR1 as MNHEY and CDR2 as SVGEGT. Trimming pared 2 bases from V and 0 bases from J, leaving 8 bases between. There are 14 residues in the CDR3. For the CDR3, the DNA is TGTGCCAGCAGTTACGGCGGGCACTCCTACGAGCAGTACTTC. Translation: CASSYGGHSYEQYF.

In this sample, this clonotype turned up a few times. The chain combines TRBV3-1 with TRBJ1-1; 10 bases align to TRBD1. V lost 0 bases, J lost 4 bases, and 2 bases stayed unmatched. The CDR3 contains 15 residues. CDR1 and CDR2 from the germline V gene are LGHDT and YNNKEL (reference sequence). The CDR3 DNA follows: TGTGCCAGCAGCCAAGAGGGACAGGGGACCACTGAAGCTTTCTTT. Its translation: CASSQEGQGTTEAFF.

The genes are TRBV11-2 and TRBJ2-2; 9 bases map to TRBD2. Germline V gene lookup returns CDR1 SGHAT and CDR2 FQNNGV. V lost 5 bases and J lost 5; bases outside the gene matches: 15. This CDR3 is 18 amino acids long. The CDR3: CASSPVGAGGPVTGELFF. CDR3 DNA: TGTGCCAGCAGCCCCGTAGGGGCGGGGGGGCCGGTAACCGGGGAGCTGTTTTTT.

At least ten counts were recorded for this clonotype. The gene calls are TRBV27 and TRBJ2-2; D gene ambiguous. Trimming removed 5 bases at V and 0 bases at J, with 16 bases between. The V gene's germline CDR1 is MNHEY and CDR2 SMNVEV (reference sequence). CDR3 length equals 17 residues. The CDR3 nucleotides read TGTGCCAGCAGTCTCCGGGCTCCTACACCGAACACCGGGGAGCTGTTTTTT. Its protein is CASSLRAPTPNTGELFF.

This clonotype was counted at least ten times. This chain uses TRBV15 with TRBJ2-5, with a possible D match to TRBD1 (5 bases). In germline, CDR1 is LNHNV, CDR2 YYDKDF (reference sequence). This CDR3 is built from 14 residues. V was cut by 8 bases and J by 5 bases, with 18 bases left in between. CDR3 in DNA: TGTGCCACCTCAGGACAACTCCCTGGGGAGACCCAGTACTTC. Protein sequence: CATSGQLPGETQYF.

This clonotype occurred many times. V gene TRBV6-5 combines with J gene TRBJ1-2; D is undetermined. There are 15 residues in the CDR3. The germline V gene encodes CDR1 MNHEY and CDR2 SVGAGI. V was trimmed by 5 bases and J by 4 bases, leaving 17 bases between them. The CDR3, as DNA: TGTGCCAGCAGTCCCTCGACTAGGGTCTTCTATGGCTACACCTTC. Its translation: CASSPSTRVFYGYTF.

V and J are TRBV20-1 and TRBJ2-7; D assignment may be TRBD1 or TRBD2 (6 bases each). There are 14 residues in the CDR3. From germline, CDR1 is DFQATT and CDR2 SNEGSKA (reference sequence). The V and J ends lost 1 base and 4 bases respectively, with 14 bases between them. CDR3 nucleotides: TGCAGTGCTAGAGCACCGGGGGCAGGGTACGAGCAGTACTTC. This encodes CSARAPGAGYEQYF.

Note on this clonotype: A single base separates this from a much larger clone, so it may be a read error. V and J are TRBV6-1 and TRBJ1-6; the D is unclear. Germline V CDR1 and CDR2: MNHNS, SASEGT. This CDR3 is 13 amino acids long. This chain's CDR3 is CVSSAREDSPLHF. The CDR3 DNA follows: TGTGTCAGCTCGGCAAGGGAAGATTCACCCCTCCACTTT.

Many counts were recorded for this clonotype. CDR3: CASSYRNPPGELFF. The CDR3 DNA reads TGTGCCAGCAGCTATAGAAATCCACCCGGGGAGCTGTTTTTT. The chain is built from TRBV7-2 and TRBJ2-2; D not certain. In germline, CDR1 is SGHTA, CDR2 FQGNSA. The ends were cut back, 4 bases at V and 6 bases at J, with 12 bases in the middle. The CDR3 extends over 14 amino acids.

This clonotype has a count of ten or more. V and J are TRBV6-1 and TRBJ1-5, with D perhaps matching TRBD1 (5 bases). The V and J ends lost 10 bases and 0 bases respectively, with 13 bases between them. The CDR3 covers 14 residues. The germline V gene encodes CDR1 MNHNS and CDR2 SASEGT. The chain's CDR3 is CAMRDRPSNQPQHF. The CDR3, as DNA: TGTGCCATGAGGGACCGTCCTAGCAATCAGCCCCAGCATTTT.

This clonotype has a count of ten or more. The chain links TRBV7-9 to TRBJ2-5; the D gene is possibly TRBD2 (6 bases). Germline V CDR1 and CDR2: SEHNR, FQNEAQ (reference sequence). The CDR3 is made up of 13 amino acids. V lost 4 bases, J lost 7 bases, and 13 bases lay in between. CDR3 in amino acids: CASSSRGSGTQYF. In DNA, the CDR3 is TGTGCCAGCAGCTCCCGGGGGTCAGGGACCCAGTACTTC.

Of note for this clonotype: This CDR3 is missing its conserved last phenylalanine or tryptophan, likely due to a read error. This rearrangement joins TRBV11-2 to TRBJ2-5; D may be TRBD1 (6 bases). V was clipped by 5 bases and J by 2 bases, with 9 bases between them. In germline, CDR1 is SGHAT, CDR2 FQNNGV. The length of the CDR3 is 13 residues. The DNA of the CDR3 is TGTGCCAGCAGCGTAGGACAGCAAGAGACCCAGTACGTC. This translates into CASSVGQQETQYV.

To note about this clonotype: The CDR3 ends on some other residue instead of the conserved phenylalanine or tryptophan, so this is likely a read error. The chain has TRBV15 and TRBJ1-1, with a tentative D call TRBD1 (5 bases). Germline lookup yields CDR1 LNHNV and CDR2 YYDKDF (reference sequence). Between the trimmed V and J ends, which lost 2 bases and 0 bases, there was a span of 13 bases. This CDR3 is built from 16 residues. In DNA form, the CDR3 reads TGTGCCACCAGCAGACTGAGGGACTCAATGAACACTGAAGCTTTCTTG. Protein product: CATSRLRDSMNTEAFL.

In its sample, this clonotype was seen many times. The gene calls are TRBV28 and TRBJ1-6; D not certain. Deletions cut 2 bases from V and 5 bases from J, with 16 bases between. This CDR3 has 17 amino acids. CDR1 and CDR2 from the germline V gene are MDHEN and SYDVKM. This CDR3 is CASSLLEVIRHNSPLHF. As DNA, the CDR3 is TGTGCCAGCAGTTTACTTGAGGTCATCAGACATAATTCACCCCTCCACTTT.

This clonotype was seen repeatedly, ten times or more. The V call is TRBV28, the J call TRBJ1-5; no firm D call. Germline V gives CDR1 MDHEN, CDR2 SYDVKM. Trimming removed 3 bases from V and 0 bases from J, with 9 bases in between. CDR3 length equals 15 residues. The CDR3 loop is CASSFSLNSNQPQHF. CDR3 nucleotide sequence: TGTGCCAGCAGTTTCTCCCTGAATAGCAATCAGCCCCAGCATTTT.

There are many counts of this clonotype. The genes are TRBV20-1 and TRBJ1-6, with D uncertain. This CDR3 region has 15 residues. Trimming shortened V by 5 bases and J by 0 bases, and 11 bases separated the two germline ends. Germline V gives CDR1 DFQATT, CDR2 SNEGSKA (reference sequence). The CDR3 DNA reads TGCAGTGCTCTTGACCCGAGCTCCTATAATTCACCCCTCCACTTT. It translates to CSALDPSSYNSPLHF.

This clonotype was seen repeatedly, ten times or more. The chain carries TRBV19 and TRBJ2-6; D not resolved. Germline values: CDR1 LNHDA, CDR2 SQIVND (reference sequence). The CDR3 totals 13 residues. V was shortened by 4 bases and J by 8 bases, with 9 bases between the two germline ends. Here the CDR3 reads CASSTSPTNVLTF. The CDR3 DNA reads as TGTGCCAGTAGTACCTCTCCGACCAACGTCCTGACTTTC.

This clonotype has just a few counts. The chain uses TRBV4-1 and TRBJ1-2; D might be TRBD1 (5 bases). Trimming removed 1 base at V and 5 bases at J, with 11 bases between. The germline CDR1 and CDR2 sequences are MGHRA and YSYEKL. This CDR3 is 14 amino acids long. CDR3 sequence (DNA): TGCGCCAGCAGCCAAGTTCGGGACGTTTATGGCTACACCTTC. This codes for CASSQVRDVYGYTF.

In its sample, this clonotype was seen many times. V is TRBV6-5 and J is TRBJ1-6; 7 bases match TRBD1. Germline values: CDR1 MNHEY, CDR2 SVGAGI. The CDR3 totals 17 residues. The V segment lost 0 bases and the J segment 4 bases; nucleotides outside the gene matches: 6. CDR3 nucleotides: TGTGCCAGCAGTTACTCCGCGACAGGGATTTATAATTCACCCCTCCACTTT. Translated: CASSYSATGIYNSPLHF.

This clonotype was seen only a few times. This sequence joins TRBV20-1 and TRBJ2-5; the match to TRBD2 covers 10 bases. The CDR3 is 16 residues long. From germline, CDR1 is DFQATT and CDR2 SNEGSKA (reference sequence). The V gene end was trimmed by 1 base and the J gene end by 5 bases; junction bases not matched to a gene: 10. The CDR3 loop reads CSARVAEAGGRETQYF. DNA for the CDR3: TGCAGTGCTAGAGTAGCAGAAGCGGGGGGGCGGGAGACCCAGTACTTC.

This clonotype was recorded many times. The gene calls are TRBV6-5 and TRBJ2-7; D uncertain. With 0 bases removed from V and 0 bases from J, the gap between germline ends came to 12 bases. The CDR3 runs 16 residues. Germline-derived CDR1 and CDR2 are MNHEY and SVGAGI. The CDR3 region is CASSYSARLGSYEQYF. CDR3 DNA sequence: TGTGCCAGCAGTTACTCGGCCCGACTGGGCTCCTACGAGCAGTACTTC.

This clonotype has a count of ten or more. Written as DNA, the CDR3 is TGTGCCAGCAGATCGCAGGGGCACCTGAGGTTCGAGGACTATGGCTACACCTTC. As protein: CASRSQGHLRFEDYGYTF. The chain couples TRBV12-3 or TRBV12-4 to TRBJ1-2, with D maybe TRBD1 (6 bases). The CDR3 has 18 residues. Deletions cut 6 bases from V and 3 bases from J, with 26 bases between.

This clonotype has ten or more counts. The chain uses TRBV2 and TRBJ2-7, with a possible D match to TRBD2 (6 bases). The length of the CDR3 is 11 residues. Germline V gene lookup returns CDR1 SNHLY and CDR2 FYNNEI. V was trimmed by 6 bases and J by 7 bases, leaving 10 bases between them. The DNA for the CDR3 is TGTGCCAGCAGCCGGGGGAGGGAGCAGTACTTC. Translation: CASSRGREQYF.

This clonotype was picked up a small number of times. The chain uses TRBV12-3 or TRBV12-4 and TRBJ2-4, with D possibly matching TRBD1 (6 bases). This CDR3 has 15 amino acids. Trimming stripped 3 bases from V and 5 bases from J, with 14 bases between. As DNA, the CDR3 is TGTGCCAGCAGTTTTAAAGGGGCAGGGGAAAACATTCAGTACTTC. Translated, it gives CASSFKGAGENIQYF.

This clonotype was picked up a small number of times. V usage is TRBV11-2 and J usage is TRBJ2-2, with D unclear. Deletions cut 0 bases from V and 4 bases from J, with 6 bases between. Per germline, CDR1 SGHAT and CDR2 FQNNGV. This CDR3 has 14 amino acids. The CDR3 region has the DNA TGTGCCAGCAGCTTAGAGGCCGGCACCGGGGAGCTGTTTTTT. It translates to CASSLEAGTGELFF.